One and the same sample provided the 26 T cell receptor beta chains below, sequenced in a study of T-cell reconstitution after alpha-beta-depleted transplantation in children. A TCRbeta library incorporating unique molecular identifiers was prepared. TCRdb analysed the PCR reads with MiXCR anew, one entry per CDR3 protein. The profile shows around 420,000 distinct CDR3 sequences, about 16% of them singletons. Sequences were derived from PBMCs, mostly from graft donor cells, sampled 360 days after TCRalphabeta/CD19-depleted stem cell transplant. The receptors originated from a boy younger than two who had a stem cell transplant for Wiskott-Aldrich syndrome, so the T cells may come from the graft donor.

This clonotype occurred a few times. The chain has TRBV12-3 or TRBV12-4 and TRBJ1-2; no clear D. V was cut by 5 bases and J by 3 bases, with 10 bases left in between. The CDR3 totals 13 residues. The CDR3 DNA reads as TGTGCCAGCAGTACATTGGGATACTATGGCTACACCTTC. Translated, it gives CASSTLGYYGYTF.

This clonotype showed up many times. The V call is TRBV5-1, the J call TRBJ2-7; weak D call: TRBD1 (6 bases). Trimming removed 5 bases at V and 6 bases at J, with 18 bases between. The germline V gene encodes CDR1 SGHRS and CDR2 YFSETQ. This CDR3 region has 14 residues. CDR3 DNA: TGCGCCAGCAGTCAATTACAGGGCCAACGCGAGCAGTACTTC. It is translated as CASSQLQGQREQYF.

V usage is TRBV28 and J usage is TRBJ1-5, with D uncertain. V was pared by 5 bases and J by 3 bases, with 8 bases between. Germline V gene sequence: CDR1 MDHEN, CDR2 SYDVKM. The CDR3 extends over 13 amino acids. CDR3 bases: TGTGCCAGCAGTGCCCCTTTCAATCAGCCCCAGCATTTT. It codes for CASSAPFNQPQHF.

CDR3 in DNA: TGTGCCATCAGTGAGGGGGGCCTAGCGAAACAAGAGACCCAGTACTTC. It translates to CAISEGGLAKQETQYF. J is TRBJ2-5 and V is TRBV10-3; TRBD1 or TRBD2 may be the D gene (6 bases each). CDR1 and CDR2 from the germline V gene are ENHRY and SYGVKD. The CDR3 has 16 residues. V was shortened by 2 bases and J by 2 bases, with 15 bases between the two germline ends.

This clonotype was observed a few times. The chain combines TRBV5-5 with TRBJ2-5; 9 bases match TRBD2. This CDR3 is 14 amino acids long. The trim removed 5 bases at V and 5 bases at J, leaving 7 bases unmatched. CDR1 and CDR2 from the germline V gene are SGHKS and YYEKEE (reference sequence). The CDR3 protein is CASSVIAGVETQYF. The CDR3 DNA sequence: TGTGCCAGCAGTGTGATAGCGGGGGTCGAGACCCAGTACTTC.

J is TRBJ2-2 and V is TRBV6-2 or TRBV6-3; TRBD2 aligns across 15 bases. V dropped 7 bases and J dropped 4; count of bases not matched to a gene: 7. The germline V gene has CDR1 MNHEY and CDR2 SVGEGT. The CDR3 loop spans 17 amino acids. DNA for the CDR3: TGTGCCAGCACCGGACTAGCGGGAGGGTTTAGCACCGGGGAGCTGTTTTTT. The encoded protein is CASTGLAGGFSTGELFF.

The chain links TRBV28 to TRBJ1-4; 7 bases align to TRBD1. The J segment lost 6 bases and the V segment lost 6 bases, leaving 10 bases of the junction unmatched. The CDR3 contains 15 residues. Germline loops: CDR1 MDHEN, CDR2 SYDVKM. CDR3 nucleotides: TGTGCCAGCAGCCCGACAGGGTGGGGGGATGAAAAACTGTTTTTT. Encoded protein: CASSPTGWGDEKLFF. The full variable domain, completed using reference TRBV28 and TRBJ1-4, is DVKVTQSSRYLVKRTGEKVFLECVQDMDHENMFWYRQDPGLGLRLIYFSYDVKMKEKGDIPEGYSVSREKKERFSLILESASTNQTSMYLCASSPTGWGDEKLFFGSGTQLSVL.

This clonotype was found a few times. The chain links TRBV3-1 to TRBJ2-7; TRBD2 matches 7 bases. Per germline, CDR1 LGHDT and CDR2 YNNKEL (reference sequence). The CDR3 consists of 16 residues. J gave up 2 bases and V 0 bases, and 7 bases lay outside the gene matches. The CDR3 protein is CASSQERREFTYEQYF. The CDR3 DNA follows: TGTGCCAGCAGCCAAGAACGGCGGGAGTTCACCTACGAGCAGTACTTC.

Concerning this clonotype: One junction end does not reproduce the germline sequence, and a read error may be involved. The rearrangement joins TRBV10-3 to TRBJ2-5, with D perhaps assigned TRBD1 or TRBD2 (6 bases each). CDR1 ENHRY and CDR2 SYGVKD come from the germline V gene. The CDR3 runs to 13 residues. In nucleotides, the CDR3 is TGTGCCTTCAGTGAAGGAGGGGGAGAGACCCAGTACTTC. It encodes CAFSEGGGETQYF.

V usage is TRBV12-2 and J usage is TRBJ1-2; TRBD1 is the table's D call, not checked against the DNA. TRBV12-2 is classified as a pseudogene. The CDR3 contains 13 residues. CDR3 coding DNA: TGTGCCATGGGCTTGGTCGGGGGCGATGGCTACACCTTC. Translated: CAMGLVGGDGYTF.

This clonotype was recorded once. V gene TRBV4-2 combines with J gene TRBJ2-5, with 7 nucleotides matching TRBD1. In germline, CDR1 is LGHNA, CDR2 YNFKEQ. Trimming cost V 1 base and J 2 bases; bases outside gene matches: 10. The CDR3 is 17 residues long. In nucleotides, the CDR3 is TGTGCCAGCAGCCAAGTCCTGAGTTTGGACAGGCAAGAGACCCAGTACTTC. Encoded protein: CASSQVLSLDRQETQYF.

The chain carries TRBV3-1 and TRBJ2-1; the D is unclear. Germline CDR1 reads LGHDT; CDR2 reads YNNKEL (reference sequence). Trimming cost V 1 base and J 2 bases, with 15 bases left between them. The length of the CDR3 is 17 residues. The CDR3 loop is CASSQGSSWATYNEQFF. CDR3 nucleotide sequence: TGTGCCAGCAGCCAAGGAAGCAGTTGGGCTACCTACAATGAGCAGTTCTTC.

In its sample, this clonotype was seen a few times. The chain joins TRBV7-2 to TRBJ2-2; D unclear. With 5 bases removed from V and 13 bases from J, the gap between germline ends came to 17 bases. Germline lookup yields CDR1 SGHTA and CDR2 FQGNSA. This CDR3 is built from 13 residues. Here the CDR3 reads CASSIPPEWSLFF. The CDR3 DNA follows: TGTGCCAGCAGCATACCGCCGGAATGGTCGCTGTTTTTT.

This clonotype was picked up a small number of times. The chain employs TRBV10-3 and TRBJ2-3; 8 positions agree with TRBD2. CDR1 is ENHRY, CDR2 SYGVKD, per germline. After removal of 2 bases from V and 5 bases from J, the junction contained 6 bases not matched to a gene. The CDR3 extends over 15 amino acids. CDR3 region: CAISERGRGGDTQYF. CDR3 bases: TGTGCCATCAGTGAGAGGGGACGGGGGGGAGATACGCAGTATTTT.

This clonotype was seen only a few times. The chain combines TRBV29-1 with TRBJ2-5; D is unresolved. The CDR3 consists of 11 residues. Germline CDR1 SQVTM, CDR2 ANQGSEA. Trimming removed 7 bases at V and 4 bases at J, with 10 bases between. The CDR3 protein is CSAGVAETQYF. CDR3 bases: TGCAGCGCTGGGGTTGCAGAGACCCAGTACTTC.

This chain uses TRBV6-2 or TRBV6-3 with TRBJ2-2; D unresolved. The CDR3 is 14 residues long. V was cut by 2 bases and J by 2 bases, with 6 bases left in between. Germline loops: CDR1 MNHEY, CDR2 SVGEGT. DNA for the CDR3: TGTGCCAGCAGTTACGCAGATAACACCGGGGAGCTGTTTTTT. Translated, it gives CASSYADNTGELFF.

This clonotype was found many times. The chain is built from TRBV12-3 or TRBV12-4 and TRBJ2-7, with TRBD2 matching 7 bases. The CDR3 consists of 15 residues. After removal of 0 bases from V and 3 bases from J, the junction contained 5 bases not matched to a gene. The CDR3 nucleotides are TGTGCCAGCAGTTTAGCGGGCGCTAGCGGCTACGAGCAGTACTTC. Residues: CASSLAGASGYEQYF.

The chain employs TRBV29-1 and TRBJ2-5; 10 bases fit TRBD2. This CDR3 is built from 14 residues. Germline values: CDR1 SQVTM, CDR2 ANQGSEA. V lost 4 bases, J lost 5 bases, and 7 bases stayed unmatched. The CDR3 loop is CSVGRAGGRETQYF. DNA for the CDR3: TGCAGCGTTGGCCGAGCGGGAGGGCGTGAGACCCAGTACTTC.

The table lists this clonotype with a few counts. The V gene is TRBV29-1, the J gene TRBJ2-5, with D uncertain. The ends were cut back, 4 bases at V and 2 bases at J, with 11 bases in the middle. In germline, CDR1 is SQVTM, CDR2 ANQGSEA. This CDR3 spans 13 amino acids. CDR3 protein: CSVVPAGQETQYF. The CDR3 DNA reads TGCAGCGTTGTTCCGGCAGGACAAGAGACCCAGTACTTC.

Only a few counts were recorded for this clonotype. The chain couples TRBV6-1 to TRBJ1-2; D might be TRBD1 (6 bases). The ends were cut back, 4 bases at V and 8 bases at J, with 14 bases in the middle. This CDR3 has 13 residues. CDR1 is MNHNS and CDR2 is SASEGT in the germline V gene. The CDR3 region is CASSAGAYSGYTF. CDR3 sequence (DNA): TGTGCCAGCAGTGCAGGGGCTTATTCGGGCTACACCTTC.

This clonotype was counted a few times. The CDR3, as DNA: TGTGCCAGCAGCCAAGAGGGAGGGATGACCGGGGAGCTGTTTTTT. It specifies CASSQEGGMTGELFF. This chain links TRBV3-1 with TRBJ2-2; TRBD2 matches at 7 bases. Germline V gene data show CDR1 as LGHDT and CDR2 as YNNKEL (reference sequence). The length of the CDR3 is 15 residues. The J segment lost 5 bases and the V segment lost 0 bases, leaving 3 bases of the junction unmatched.

The chain joins TRBV5-1 to TRBJ2-7; 7 bases match TRBD2. V lost 5 bases to trimming and J lost 6 bases; unmatched junction nucleotides: 14. The CDR3 has 15 amino acids. Germline-derived CDR1 and CDR2 are SGHRS and YFSETQ. Here the CDR3 DNA reads TGCGCCAGCAGACCACGCCGGGACTACCTCGGCGAGCAGTACTTC. It specifies CASRPRRDYLGEQYF.

This sequence joins TRBV5-1 and TRBJ2-5; 7 bases agree with TRBD1. Germline CDR1 SGHRS, CDR2 YFSETQ. The CDR3 has 15 amino acids. V lost 4 bases and J lost 5; bases outside the gene matches: 11. The CDR3 DNA sequence: TGCGCCAGCAGCGTGGGACAGAGGGGTGGGGAGACCCAGTACTTC. Translating it yields CASSVGQRGGETQYF.

This clonotype was detected a few times. The V call is TRBV20-1, the J call TRBJ1-6; no definite D call. V lost 1 base, J lost 0 bases, and 10 bases lay in between. The CDR3 sequence is 16 residues long. Germline assignment: CDR1 DFQATT and CDR2 SNEGSKA (reference sequence). The CDR3 is CSARALSSSYNSPLHF. DNA for the CDR3: TGCAGTGCTAGAGCCTTATCCAGCTCCTATAATTCACCCCTCCACTTT.

This clonotype was detected a few times. The chain couples TRBV5-6 to TRBJ2-5; D not resolved. The CDR3 has 13 amino acids. Germline V gives CDR1 SGHDT, CDR2 YYEEEE. The V and J ends lost 1 base and 5 bases respectively, with 9 bases between them. The CDR3 coding sequence is TGTGCCAGCAGCTTGACAGTGGTGGAGACCCAGTACTTC. Encoded protein: CASSLTVVETQYF.

This clonotype has a handful of counts. The DNA of the CDR3 is TGTGCCAGCAGACCGGGAATTATGGGCACAGATACGCAGTATTTT. Translated, it gives CASRPGIMGTDTQYF. The chain uses TRBV27 and TRBJ2-3; D is perhaps TRBD2 (5 bases). The ends were cut back, 6 bases at V and 1 base at J, with 14 bases in the middle. Germline loops: CDR1 MNHEY, CDR2 SMNVEV (reference sequence). This CDR3 has 15 residues.